What follows describes a single TCR beta chain. Its target antigen remains unknown. No clone much larger than this one lies a single base away; base qualities are absent. From cysteine to phenylalanine, the CDR3 is 15 amino acids long. Here the CDR3 DNA is all that survives: 45 bases in frame from base 1. The germline V gene (reference sequence) provides CDR1 MNHEY and CDR2 SMNVEV. After removal of 5 bases from V and 3 bases from J, the junction retains 10 bases not matched to a gene. The data were obtained in a study of CD8 T cells in Susac syndrome (dated by TCRdb to about 2019). In terms of the full investigation: Repertoire sequencing was used to test whether CD8+ T cell activation and differentiation in Susac syndrome was antigen driven. On the study overall, not on this receptor specifically: The TCR sequencing and HLA analysis was acknowledged to have included a relatively small number of individuals.

RNA was extracted with the RNeasy kit and 0.5 to 1 ug was reverse transcribed using random hexamers. The immunoSEQ multiplex PCR assay, which covers 54 Vbeta and 13 Jbeta segments, was used to amplify TCR beta CDR3 regions. Bias from PCR amplification was corrected by using a synthetic template baseline for primer optimization and for computational correction. Concerning the study's data processing: Reads were assigned to V, D and J genes according to IMGT and analyzed in immunoSEQ Analyzer, with only productive sequences retained. To calculate clonality, Shannon entropy was normalized by log2 of the number of productive unique sequences and then subtracted from one. Public and private clones were assessed among the 100 most prevalent clones of each patient and control. Susac-specific clones were defined as absent from healthy and MS cohorts, approximately 1,000 published viral clones and other ImmuneACCESS disease sequences. Clones were called with MiXCR by TCRdb after fastp trimmed the public reads at Q25, and only in-frame beta chains were retained. Every distinct CDR3 protein forms one entry, paired with its most common genes and DNA. TCRdb, rather than the study authors, made the V and J calls. This sample is represented by 100,000 or so distinct CDR3 sequences; approximately 91% of them were singletons. The top ten clones comprise roughly 0.15% of the sample.

Peripheral blood CD8+ and CD4+ T cells from healthy donors, Susac syndrome patients and multiple sclerosis patients were profiled using high-throughput TCR beta sequencing. The healthy donors served as controls matched for age and sex. Bulk CD8+ and CD4+ T cells were purified by magnetic negative isolation, whereas CD8+ TEMRA cells were enriched by FACS. Blood was drawn into EDTA tubes, processed within 24 hours, and PBMCs were isolated by density gradient centrifugation. PBMCs intended for TCR sequencing were cryopreserved in liquid nitrogen and thawed later in a water bath at 37 degrees C. Purity of sorted or isolated CD4+, CD8+ and CD8+ TEMRA cells was at least 90%.

The receptor was derived from a human donor in good health. This chain joins TRBV27 to TRBJ2-7, with TRBD2 matching 7 junction bases. The sample was CD4+ T cells from PBMCs. The CDR3 protein sequence reads: CASSALSGLSYEQYF. The nucleotides read TGTGCCAGCAGTGCTCTTAGCGGGCTAAGCTACGAGCAGTACTTC.